The subject of this entry is one TCR beta chain. Trimming shortened V by 6 bases and J by 4 bases, and 9 bases separated the two germline ends. The CDR3 has 12 residues. Germline V gene data show CDR1 as SNHLY and CDR2 as FYNNEI. This entry comes from a study of graft-versus-host responses after intestinal transplantation. TCRdb keeps only in-frame clones here, not all; method: immunoSEQ multiplex PCR. The table includes about 7,400 clones, 30% detected once. This receptor was taken from a human patient who was an organ donor for intestinal transplantation. J is TRBJ2-5 and V is TRBV2, with D tentatively TRBD1 (6 bases). The material was alloreactive CD4+ T cells from a mixed lymphocyte reaction culture, obtained before transplantation. Subset in this sample: CFSE-low proliferating T cells sorted from approximately 6-day pre-transplant mixed lymphocyte reaction (GvH or HvG direction). This CDR3 reads CASSAGVETQYF. For the CDR3, the DNA is TGTGCCAGCAGCGCAGGGGTAGAGACCCAGTACTTC.